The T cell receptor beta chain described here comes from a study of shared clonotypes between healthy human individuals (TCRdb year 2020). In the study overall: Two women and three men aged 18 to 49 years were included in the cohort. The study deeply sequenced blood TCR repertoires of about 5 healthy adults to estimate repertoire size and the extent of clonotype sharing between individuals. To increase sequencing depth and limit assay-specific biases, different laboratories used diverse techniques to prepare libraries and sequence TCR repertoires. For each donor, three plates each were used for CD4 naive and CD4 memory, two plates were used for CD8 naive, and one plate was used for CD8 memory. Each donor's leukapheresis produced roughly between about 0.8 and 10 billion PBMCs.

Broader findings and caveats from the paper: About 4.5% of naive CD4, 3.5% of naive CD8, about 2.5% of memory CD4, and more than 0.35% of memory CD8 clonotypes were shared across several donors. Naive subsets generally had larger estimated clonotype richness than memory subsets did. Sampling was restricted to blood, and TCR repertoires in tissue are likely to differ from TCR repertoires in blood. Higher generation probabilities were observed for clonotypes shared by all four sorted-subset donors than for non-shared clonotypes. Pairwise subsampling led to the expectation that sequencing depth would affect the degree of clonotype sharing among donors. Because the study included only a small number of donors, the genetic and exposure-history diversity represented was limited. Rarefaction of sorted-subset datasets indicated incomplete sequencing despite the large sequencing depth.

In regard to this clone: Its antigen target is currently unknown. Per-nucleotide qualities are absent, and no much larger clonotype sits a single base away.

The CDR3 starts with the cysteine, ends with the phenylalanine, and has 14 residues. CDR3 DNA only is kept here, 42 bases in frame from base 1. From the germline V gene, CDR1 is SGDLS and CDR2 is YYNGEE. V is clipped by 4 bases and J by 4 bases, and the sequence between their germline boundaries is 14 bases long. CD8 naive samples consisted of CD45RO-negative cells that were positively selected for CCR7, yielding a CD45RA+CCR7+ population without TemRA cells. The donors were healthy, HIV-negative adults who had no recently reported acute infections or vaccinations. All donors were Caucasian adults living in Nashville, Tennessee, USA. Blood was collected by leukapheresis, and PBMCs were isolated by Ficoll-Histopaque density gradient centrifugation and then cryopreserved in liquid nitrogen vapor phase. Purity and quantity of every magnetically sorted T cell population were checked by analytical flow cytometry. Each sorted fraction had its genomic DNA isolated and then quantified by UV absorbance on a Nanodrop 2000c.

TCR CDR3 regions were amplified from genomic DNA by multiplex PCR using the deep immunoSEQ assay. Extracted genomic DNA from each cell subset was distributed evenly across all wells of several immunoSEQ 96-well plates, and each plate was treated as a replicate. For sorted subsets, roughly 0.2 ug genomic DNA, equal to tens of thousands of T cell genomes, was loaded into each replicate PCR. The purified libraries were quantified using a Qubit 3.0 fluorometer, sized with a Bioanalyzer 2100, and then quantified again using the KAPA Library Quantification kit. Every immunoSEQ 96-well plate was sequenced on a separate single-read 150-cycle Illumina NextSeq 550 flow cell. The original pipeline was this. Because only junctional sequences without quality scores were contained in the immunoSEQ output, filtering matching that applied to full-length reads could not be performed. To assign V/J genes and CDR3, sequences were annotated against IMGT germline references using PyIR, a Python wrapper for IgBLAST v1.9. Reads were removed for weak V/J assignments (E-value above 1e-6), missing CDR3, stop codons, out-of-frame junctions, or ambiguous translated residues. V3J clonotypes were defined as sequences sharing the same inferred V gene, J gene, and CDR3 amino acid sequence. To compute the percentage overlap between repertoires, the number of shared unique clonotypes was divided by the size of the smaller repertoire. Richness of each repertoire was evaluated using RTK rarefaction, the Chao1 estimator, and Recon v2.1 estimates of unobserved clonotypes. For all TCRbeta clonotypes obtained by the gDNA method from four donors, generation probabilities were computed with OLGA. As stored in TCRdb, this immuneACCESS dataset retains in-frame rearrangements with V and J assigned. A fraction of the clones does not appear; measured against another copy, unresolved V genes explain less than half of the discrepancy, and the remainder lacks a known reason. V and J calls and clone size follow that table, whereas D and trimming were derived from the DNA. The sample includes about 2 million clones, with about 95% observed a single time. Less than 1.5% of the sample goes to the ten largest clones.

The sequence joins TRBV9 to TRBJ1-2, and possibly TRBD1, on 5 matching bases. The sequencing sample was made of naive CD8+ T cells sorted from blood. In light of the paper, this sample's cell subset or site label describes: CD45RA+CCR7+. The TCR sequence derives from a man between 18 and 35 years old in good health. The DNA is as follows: TGTGCCAGCAGCACACCAGGGTTTGGCTATGGCTACACCTTC. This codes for CASSTPGFGYGYTF.